This TCR beta chain was obtained from a study of shared clonotypes between healthy human individuals (dated by TCRdb to between 2020 and 2021). Looking at the study overall: A couple of women and a few men aged 18 to 49 years were included in the cohort. To increase sequencing depth and limit assay-specific biases, TCR repertoire library preparation and sequencing were carried out by different laboratories using diverse techniques. Leukapheresis yielded between about 0.85 and 9 billion PBMCs per donor. Per donor, three plates each were used for CD4 naive and CD4 memory, two for CD8 naive, and one for CD8 memory. Blood TCR repertoires of 5 or 6 healthy adults were deeply sequenced to estimate repertoire size and the extent of clonotype sharing between individuals. Overall study results and their limits: Because the study included a small number of donors, the genetic and exposure-history diversity represented was limited. Naive subsets generally had larger estimated clonotype richness than memory subsets did. Even with the large sequencing depth, rarefaction of the sorted-subset datasets indicated that sequencing was incomplete. Compared with non-shared clonotypes, clonotypes shared by all four sorted-subset donors had higher generation probabilities. When a handful of donors were compared, the shared fraction of clonotypes was around 5.1% for naive CD4, approximately 3.3% for naive CD8, 2.3% for memory CD4, and about 0.36% for memory CD8. Based on pairwise subsampling, the degree of clonotype sharing among donors was expected to be affected by sequencing depth. Sampling was restricted to blood, and TCR repertoires in tissues likely differ from the TCR repertoires found in blood.

Using the deep immunoSEQ assay, TCR CDR3 regions were amplified from genomic DNA by multiplex PCR. For each cell subset, the extracted genomic DNA was distributed evenly across all wells of several immunoSEQ 96-well plates, and each plate served as one replicate. Each replicate PCR for sorted subsets received around 210 ng genomic DNA, equal to roughly 33,000 T cell genomes. Purified libraries were measured with a Qubit 3.0 fluorometer, size-checked on a Bioanalyzer 2100, and measured again with the KAPA Library Quantification kit. A separate single-read 150-cycle Illumina NextSeq 550 flow cell was used to sequence each immunoSEQ 96-well plate. As for the authors' bioinformatics: Because the immunoSEQ output included only junctional sequences and no quality scores, the filtering could not be the same as the filtering used for full-length reads. Sequences were annotated with PyIR, a Python wrapper for IgBLAST v1.9, and V/J genes and CDR3 were assigned using IMGT germline references. Reads were removed for weak V/J assignments (E-value above 1e-6), missing CDR3, stop codons, out-of-frame junctions, or ambiguous translated residues. V3J clonotypes were defined as sequences sharing an identical inferred V gene, J gene, and CDR3 amino acid sequence. Percentage overlap between repertoires was calculated by dividing the number of shared unique clonotypes by the size of the smaller repertoire. Three approaches were used to assess repertoire richness: RTK rarefaction, the Chao1 estimator, and Recon v2.1 estimates of unobserved clonotypes. OLGA was used to compute generation probabilities for all TCRbeta clonotypes that the gDNA method yielded from several donors. Here the immuneACCESS table is served through TCRdb, limited to in-frame sequences with V and J called. Missing clones are a known gap in these copies; in checked studies unresolved V genes cover under half, and the rest lacks a known reason. V and J calls and clone size are given by that table; D and trimming were obtained from the DNA. Recorded for this sample are 650,000 to 800,000 clones; about 91% of them occurred a single time. Approximately 24% of the sample comes from the top ten.

CD8 naive samples were obtained by positive selection for CCR7 among CD45RO-negative cells, yielding a CD45RA+CCR7+ population from which TemRA cells were excluded. The donors were healthy, HIV-negative adults who had no recently reported acute infections or vaccinations. Every donor was a Caucasian adult residing in Nashville, Tennessee, USA. Blood was obtained by leukapheresis, after which PBMCs were separated by Ficoll-Histopaque density gradient centrifugation and cryopreserved in liquid nitrogen vapor phase. Analytical flow cytometry was used to check the purity and quantity of every magnetically sorted T cell population. From each sorted fraction, genomic DNA was isolated and quantified by UV absorbance on a Nanodrop 2000c. Counted from cysteine to phenylalanine, this CDR3 has 14 amino acids. The read is trimmed to its CDR3 DNA, 42 bases read in frame from base 1. Relative to germline, V is 4 bases shorter and J is 2 bases shorter, with 11 bases between their ends. The germline V gene encodes CDR1 MNHNS and CDR2 SASEGT.

As regards this clone: The target of this receptor is not known. Base qualities are missing; no much larger clone stands one base away.

The sequenced material came from naive CD8+ T cells sorted from blood. The meaning of the sample's cell subset or site label: CD45RA+CCR7+. The receptor was isolated from a man in his thirties or forties in good health. The chain joins TRBV6-1 to TRBJ1-1; the D segment could be TRBD1, given 6 matching bases. The CDR3 protein: CASSAWDTNTEAFF. The DNA reads as follows: TGTGCCAGCAGTGCTTGGGACACCAACACTGAAGCTTTCTTT.